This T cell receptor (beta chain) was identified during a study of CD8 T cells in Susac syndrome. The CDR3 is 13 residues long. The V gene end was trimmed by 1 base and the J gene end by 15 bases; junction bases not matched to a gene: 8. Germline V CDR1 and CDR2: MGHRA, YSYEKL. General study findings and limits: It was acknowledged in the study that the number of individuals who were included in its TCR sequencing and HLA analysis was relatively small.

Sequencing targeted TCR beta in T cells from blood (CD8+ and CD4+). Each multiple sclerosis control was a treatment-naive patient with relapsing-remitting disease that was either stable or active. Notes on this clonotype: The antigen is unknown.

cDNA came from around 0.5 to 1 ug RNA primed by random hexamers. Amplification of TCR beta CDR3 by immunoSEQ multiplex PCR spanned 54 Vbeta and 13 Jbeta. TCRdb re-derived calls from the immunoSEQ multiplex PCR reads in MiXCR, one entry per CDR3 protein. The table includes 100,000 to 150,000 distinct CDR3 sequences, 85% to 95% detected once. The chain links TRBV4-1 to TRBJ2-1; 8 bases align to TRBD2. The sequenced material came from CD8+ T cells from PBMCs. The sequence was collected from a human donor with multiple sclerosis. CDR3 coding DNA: TGCGCCAGCAGCCAAGTCAGCGGGGGCGGGGGGTTCTTC. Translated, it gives CASSQVSGGGGFF.